This T cell receptor (beta chain) comes out of a study of spatial heterogeneity in lung cancer. The study's findings and limits: Tumor mutation counts were tracked by expanded intratumoral alpha and beta TCR counts.

Time point given: sample taken at primary tumor resection. V lost 4 bases, J lost 0 bases, and 16 bases lay in between. CDR3 length: 17 residues. Germline CDR1 LNHNV, CDR2 YYDKDF (reference sequence). Each CDR3 protein is one row after TCRdb ran MiXCR on the 5' RACE reads. This sample carries around 3,600 distinct CDR3 sequences, roughly 13% of them seen once, and the ten largest clones take around 9.6%. Concerning this clonotype itself: The antigen is undetermined.

V is TRBV15 and J is TRBJ1-5; possible D gene TRBD1, 5 bases. The source is a female donor with early-stage non-small cell lung cancer. The material sequenced was lung tumor tissue, taken at surgery. CDR3 coding DNA: TGTGCCACCAGCATCGGAGGGGTCAGGAATAGCAATCAGCCCCAGCATTTT. The encoded protein is CATSIGGVRNSNQPQHF.